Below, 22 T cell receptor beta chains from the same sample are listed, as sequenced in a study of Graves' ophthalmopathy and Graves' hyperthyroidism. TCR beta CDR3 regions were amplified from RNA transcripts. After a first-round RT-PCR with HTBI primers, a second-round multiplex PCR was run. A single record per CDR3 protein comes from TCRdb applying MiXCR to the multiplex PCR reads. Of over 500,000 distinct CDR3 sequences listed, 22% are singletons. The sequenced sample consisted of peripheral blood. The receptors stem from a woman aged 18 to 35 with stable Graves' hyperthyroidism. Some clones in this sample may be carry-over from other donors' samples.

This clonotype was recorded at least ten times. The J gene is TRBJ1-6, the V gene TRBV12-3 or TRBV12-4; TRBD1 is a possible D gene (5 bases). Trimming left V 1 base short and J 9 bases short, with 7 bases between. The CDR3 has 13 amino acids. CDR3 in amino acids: CASSLGGGSPLHF. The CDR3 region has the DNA TGTGCCAGCAGTTTAGGGGGGGGTTCACCCCTCCACTTT.

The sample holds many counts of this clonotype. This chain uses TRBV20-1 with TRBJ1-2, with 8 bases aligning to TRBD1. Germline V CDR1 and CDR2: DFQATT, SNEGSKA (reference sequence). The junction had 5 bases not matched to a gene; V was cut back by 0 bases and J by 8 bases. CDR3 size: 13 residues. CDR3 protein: CSARDQGAWGYTF. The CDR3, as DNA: TGCAGTGCTAGAGATCAGGGGGCTTGGGGCTACACCTTC.

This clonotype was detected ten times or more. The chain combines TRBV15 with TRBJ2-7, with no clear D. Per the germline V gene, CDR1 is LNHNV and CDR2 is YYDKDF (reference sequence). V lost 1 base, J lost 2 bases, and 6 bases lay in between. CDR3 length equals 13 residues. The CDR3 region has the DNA TGTGCCACCAGCAGAGTCAATGCCTACGAGCAGTACTTC. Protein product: CATSRVNAYEQYF.

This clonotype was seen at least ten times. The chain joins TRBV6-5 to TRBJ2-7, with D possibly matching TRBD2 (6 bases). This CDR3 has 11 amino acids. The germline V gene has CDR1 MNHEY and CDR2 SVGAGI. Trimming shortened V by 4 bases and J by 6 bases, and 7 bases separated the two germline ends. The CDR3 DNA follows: TGTGCCAGCAGTTGGAGGGCCGAGCAGTACTTC. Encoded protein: CASSWRAEQYF.

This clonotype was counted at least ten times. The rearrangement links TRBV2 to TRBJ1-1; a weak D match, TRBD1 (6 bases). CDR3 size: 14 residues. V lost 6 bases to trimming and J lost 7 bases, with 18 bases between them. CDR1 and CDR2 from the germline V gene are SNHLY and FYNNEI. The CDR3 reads CASREQGRNLEAFF. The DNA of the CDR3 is TGTGCCAGCAGGGAACAGGGAAGAAATCTTGAAGCTTTCTTT.

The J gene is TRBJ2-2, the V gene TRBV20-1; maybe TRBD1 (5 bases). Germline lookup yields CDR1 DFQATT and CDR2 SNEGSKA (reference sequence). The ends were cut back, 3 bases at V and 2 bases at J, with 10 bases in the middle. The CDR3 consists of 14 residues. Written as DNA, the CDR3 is TGCAGTGCTAGGGGCAGGGAAAACACCGGGGAGCTGTTTTTT. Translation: CSARGRENTGELFF.

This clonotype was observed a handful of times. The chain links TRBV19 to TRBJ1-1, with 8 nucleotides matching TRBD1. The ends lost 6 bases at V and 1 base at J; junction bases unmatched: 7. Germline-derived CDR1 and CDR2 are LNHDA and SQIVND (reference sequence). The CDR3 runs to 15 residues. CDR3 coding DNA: TGTGCCAGTAGCATACAGGGGGTTTCGAACACTGAAGCTTTCTTT. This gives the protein CASSIQGVSNTEAFF. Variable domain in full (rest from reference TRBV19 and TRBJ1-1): DGGITQSPKYLFRKEGQNVTLSCEQNLNHDAMYWYRQDPGQGLRLIYYSQIVNDFQKGDIAEGYSVSREKKESFPLTVTSAQKNPTAFYLCASSIQGVSNTEAFFGQGTRLTVV.

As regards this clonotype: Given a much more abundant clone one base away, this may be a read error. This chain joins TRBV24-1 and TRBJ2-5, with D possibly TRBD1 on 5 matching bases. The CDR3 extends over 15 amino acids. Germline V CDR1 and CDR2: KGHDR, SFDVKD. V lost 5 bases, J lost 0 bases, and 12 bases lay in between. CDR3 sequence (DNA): TGTGCCACCAGTGGTTTAGGCAGGGACCAAGAGACCCAGTACTTC. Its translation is CATSGLGRDQETQYF.

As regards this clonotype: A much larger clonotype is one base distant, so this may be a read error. In DNA form, the CDR3 reads TGTGCCAGCAGCGCCCCGGGACCATCGAACACCGGGGAGCTGTGTTTT. Its protein is CASSAPGPSNTGELCF. The J gene is TRBJ2-2, the V gene TRBV11-2; D possibly uses TRBD1 or TRBD2 (5 bases each). Germline V CDR1 and CDR2: SGHAT, FQNNGV. The CDR3 covers 16 residues.

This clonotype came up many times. This chain's CDR3 is CASSGPRGQNTEAFF. The CDR3 DNA is TGTGCCAGCAGTGGCCCTCGGGGACAGAACACTGAAGCTTTCTTT. This chain uses TRBV6-1 with TRBJ1-1, with D maybe TRBD1 (6 bases). The germline V gene encodes CDR1 MNHNS and CDR2 SASEGT. V was trimmed by 4 bases and J by 1 base, leaving 13 bases between them. CDR3 length equals 15 residues.

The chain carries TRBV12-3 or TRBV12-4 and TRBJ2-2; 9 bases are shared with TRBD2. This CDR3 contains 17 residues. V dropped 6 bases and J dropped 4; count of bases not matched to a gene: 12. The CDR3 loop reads CASRPLAGKGGTGELFF. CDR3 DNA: TGTGCCAGCAGACCTCTAGCGGGAAAGGGCGGCACCGGGGAGCTGTTTTTT.

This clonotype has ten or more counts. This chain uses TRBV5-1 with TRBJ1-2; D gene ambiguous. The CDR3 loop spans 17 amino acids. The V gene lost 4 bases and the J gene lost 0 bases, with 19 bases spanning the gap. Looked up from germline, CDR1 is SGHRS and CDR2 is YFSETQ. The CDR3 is CASSEEGRAGANYGYTF. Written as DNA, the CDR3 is TGCGCCAGCAGCGAAGAGGGCCGGGCCGGAGCTAACTATGGCTACACCTTC.

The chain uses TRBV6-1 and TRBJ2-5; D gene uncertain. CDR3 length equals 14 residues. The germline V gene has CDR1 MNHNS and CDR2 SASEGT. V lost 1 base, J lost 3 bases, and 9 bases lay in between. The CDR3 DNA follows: TGTGCCAGCAGTGAAGTCCTTCTGAAAGAGACCCAGTACTTC. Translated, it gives CASSEVLLKETQYF.

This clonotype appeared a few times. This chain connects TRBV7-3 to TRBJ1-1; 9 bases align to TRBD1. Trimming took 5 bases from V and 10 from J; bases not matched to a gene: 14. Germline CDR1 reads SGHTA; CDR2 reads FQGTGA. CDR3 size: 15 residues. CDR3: CASSQYRGRLDGAFF. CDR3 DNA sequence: TGTGCCAGCAGCCAATACAGGGGGCGCCTTGATGGAGCTTTCTTT.

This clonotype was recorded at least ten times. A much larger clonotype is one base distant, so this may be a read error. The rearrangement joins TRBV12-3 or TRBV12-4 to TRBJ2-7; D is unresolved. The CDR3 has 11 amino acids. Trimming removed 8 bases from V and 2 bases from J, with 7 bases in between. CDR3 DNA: TGTGCCAGCGGCAAGACCTACGAGCAGTACTTC. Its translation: CASGKTYEQYF.

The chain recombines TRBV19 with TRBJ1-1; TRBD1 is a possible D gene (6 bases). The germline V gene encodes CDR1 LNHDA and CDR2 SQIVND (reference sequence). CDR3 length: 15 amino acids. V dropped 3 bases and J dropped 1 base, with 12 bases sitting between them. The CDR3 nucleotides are TGTGCCAGTAGTATTGGAACAGGGCGGAACACTGAAGCTTTCTTT. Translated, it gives CASSIGTGRNTEAFF.

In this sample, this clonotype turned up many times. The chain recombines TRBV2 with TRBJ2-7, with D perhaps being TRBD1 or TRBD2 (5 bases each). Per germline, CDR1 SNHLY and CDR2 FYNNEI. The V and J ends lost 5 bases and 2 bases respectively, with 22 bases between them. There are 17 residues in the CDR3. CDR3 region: CASSHPVGMGVTYEQYF. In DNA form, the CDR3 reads TGTGCCAGCAGTCATCCCGTCGGTATGGGGGTTACCTACGAGCAGTACTTC.

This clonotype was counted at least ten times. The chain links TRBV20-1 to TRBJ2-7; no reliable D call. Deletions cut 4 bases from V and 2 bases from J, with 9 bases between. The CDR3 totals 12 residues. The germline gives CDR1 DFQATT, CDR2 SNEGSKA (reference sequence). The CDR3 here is CSATSNTYEQYF. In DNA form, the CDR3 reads TGCAGTGCTACCAGCAACACCTACGAGCAGTACTTC.

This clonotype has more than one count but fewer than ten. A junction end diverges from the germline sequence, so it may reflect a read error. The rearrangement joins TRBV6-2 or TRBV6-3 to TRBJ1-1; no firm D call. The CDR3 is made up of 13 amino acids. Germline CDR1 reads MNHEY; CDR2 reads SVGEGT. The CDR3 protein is CASSEINDPEACF. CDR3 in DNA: TGTGCCAGCAGTGAGATCAACGATCCTGAAGCTTGCTTT.

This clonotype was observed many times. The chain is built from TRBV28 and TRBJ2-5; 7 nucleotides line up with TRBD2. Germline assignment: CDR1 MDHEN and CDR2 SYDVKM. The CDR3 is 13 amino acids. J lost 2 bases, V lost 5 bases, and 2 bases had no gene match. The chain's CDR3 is CASSGGGQETQYF. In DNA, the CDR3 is TGTGCCAGCAGTGGGGGGGGTCAAGAGACCCAGTACTTC.

In DNA, the CDR3 is TGTGCCAGCAGCTTAGATCAGGGGCCGTTTCTAACTTCCCTCTATGGCTACACCTTC. It specifies CASSLDQGPFLTSLYGYTF. The chain recombines TRBV11-2 with TRBJ1-2, with a possible D match to TRBD1 (6 bases). This CDR3 contains 19 residues. Germline CDR1 reads SGHAT; CDR2 reads FQNNGV. Trimming removed 0 bases at V and 4 bases at J, with 24 bases between.

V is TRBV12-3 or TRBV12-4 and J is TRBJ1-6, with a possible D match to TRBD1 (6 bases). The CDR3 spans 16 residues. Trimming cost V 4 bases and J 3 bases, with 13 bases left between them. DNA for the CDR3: TGTGCCAGCAGTTCAGGGGAGGAGATCTATAATTCACCCCTCCACTTT. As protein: CASSSGEEIYNSPLHF.